This TCR beta chain derives from a study of cytomegalovirus exposure and HLA in healthy donors. Findings and limits, study-wide: The authors listed some 150 TCR beta chains as cytomegalovirus-associated.

Assay used: immunoSEQ multiplex PCR; TCRdb lists only in-frame clones, some missing. The sample holds approximately 210,000 clones, roughly 88% seen once. V shed 10 bases, J shed 1 base, and the junction held 7 bases outside the gene matches. The V gene's germline CDR1 is SNHLY and CDR2 FYNNEI. The CDR3 is 14 amino acids. The donors belonged to the roughly 120-subject validation cohort, separate from the roughly 650-subject first cohort. Of note for this clone: Its target is not known.

V is TRBV2 and J is TRBJ2-7; 10 bases map to TRBD1. The sequence derives from a woman between 18 and 29 years old in good health and CMV-seronegative. The sample consisted of PBMCs. The CDR3 DNA reads TGTGCCACCGGACGGGACAGGGGTTCCTACGAGCAGTACTTC. Translation: CATGRDRGSYEQYF.